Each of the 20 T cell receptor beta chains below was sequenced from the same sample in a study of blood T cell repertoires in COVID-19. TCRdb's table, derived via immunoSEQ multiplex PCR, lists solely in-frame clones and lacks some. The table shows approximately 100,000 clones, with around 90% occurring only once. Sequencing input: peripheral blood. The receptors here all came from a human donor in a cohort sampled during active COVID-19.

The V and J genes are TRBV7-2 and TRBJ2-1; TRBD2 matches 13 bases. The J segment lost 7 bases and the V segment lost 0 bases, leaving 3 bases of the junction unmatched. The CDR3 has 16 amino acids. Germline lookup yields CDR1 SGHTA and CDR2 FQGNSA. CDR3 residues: CASSLARLAGGNEQFF. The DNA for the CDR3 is TGTGCCAGCAGCTTAGCGCGACTAGCGGGAGGAAATGAGCAGTTCTTC.

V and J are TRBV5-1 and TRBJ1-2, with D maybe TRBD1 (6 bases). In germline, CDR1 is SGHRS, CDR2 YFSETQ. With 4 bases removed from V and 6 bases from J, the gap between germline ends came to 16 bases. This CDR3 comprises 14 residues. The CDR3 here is CASSDPGTPDGYTF. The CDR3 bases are TGCGCCAGCAGCGATCCCGGGACACCTGATGGCTACACCTTC.

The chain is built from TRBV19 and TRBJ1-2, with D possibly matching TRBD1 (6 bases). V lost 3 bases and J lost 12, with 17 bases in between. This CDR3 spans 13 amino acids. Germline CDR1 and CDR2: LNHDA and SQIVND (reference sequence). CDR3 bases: TGTGCCAGTAGTATCCCTGAGGGGGGGCTGCACACCTTC. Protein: CASSIPEGGLHTF.

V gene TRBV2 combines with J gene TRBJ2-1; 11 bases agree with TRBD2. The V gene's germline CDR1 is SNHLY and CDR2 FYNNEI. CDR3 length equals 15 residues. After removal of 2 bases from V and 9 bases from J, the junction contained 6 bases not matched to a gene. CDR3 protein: CASSELAGGSGEQFF. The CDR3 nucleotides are TGTGCCAGCAGTGAACTAGCGGGAGGTTCGGGTGAGCAGTTCTTC.

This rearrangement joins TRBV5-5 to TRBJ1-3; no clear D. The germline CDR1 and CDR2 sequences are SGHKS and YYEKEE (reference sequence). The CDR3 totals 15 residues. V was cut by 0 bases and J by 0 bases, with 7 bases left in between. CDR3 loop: CASSLVPLSGNTIYF. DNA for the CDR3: TGTGCCAGCAGCTTGGTGCCACTCTCTGGAAACACCATATATTTT.

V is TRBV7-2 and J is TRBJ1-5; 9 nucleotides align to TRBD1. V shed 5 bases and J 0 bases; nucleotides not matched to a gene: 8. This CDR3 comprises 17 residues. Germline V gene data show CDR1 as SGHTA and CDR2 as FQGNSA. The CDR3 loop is CASSLSQGAYSNQPQHF. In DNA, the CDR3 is TGTGCCAGCAGCCTTTCACAGGGGGCTTATAGCAATCAGCCCCAGCATTTT.

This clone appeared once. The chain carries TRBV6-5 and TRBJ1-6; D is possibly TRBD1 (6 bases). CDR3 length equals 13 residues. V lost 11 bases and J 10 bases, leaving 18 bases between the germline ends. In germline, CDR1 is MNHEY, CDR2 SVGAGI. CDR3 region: CASRGGAQSPLHF. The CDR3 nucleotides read TGTGCCTCCAGGGGAGGGGCACAGTCACCCCTCCACTTT.

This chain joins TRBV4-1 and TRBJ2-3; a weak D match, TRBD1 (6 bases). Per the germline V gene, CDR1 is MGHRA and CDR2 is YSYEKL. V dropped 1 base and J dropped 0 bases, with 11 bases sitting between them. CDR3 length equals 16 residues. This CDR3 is CASSQAMTGSTDTQYF. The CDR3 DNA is TGCGCCAGCAGCCAAGCGATGACAGGAAGCACAGATACGCAGTATTTT.

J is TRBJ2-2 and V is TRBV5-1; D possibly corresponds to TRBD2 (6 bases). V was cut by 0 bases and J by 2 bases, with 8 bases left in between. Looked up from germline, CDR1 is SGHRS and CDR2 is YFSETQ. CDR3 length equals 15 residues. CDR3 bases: TGCGCCAGCAGCTTGGCGGGGGTCAACACCGGGGAGCTGTTTTTT. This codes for CASSLAGVNTGELFF. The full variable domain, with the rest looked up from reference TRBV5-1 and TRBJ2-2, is KAGVTQTPRYLIKTRGQQVTLSCSPISGHRSVSWYQQTPGQGLQFLFEYFSETQRNKGNFPGRFSGRQFSNSRSEMNVSTLELGDSALYLCASSLAGVNTGELFFGEGSRLTVL.

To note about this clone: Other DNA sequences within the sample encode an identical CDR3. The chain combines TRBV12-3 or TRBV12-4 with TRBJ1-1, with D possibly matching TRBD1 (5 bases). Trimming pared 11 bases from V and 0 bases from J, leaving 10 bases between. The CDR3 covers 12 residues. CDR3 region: CASRAMNTEAFF. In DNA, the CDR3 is TGTGCCTCCAGGGCGATGAACACTGAAGCTTTCTTT.

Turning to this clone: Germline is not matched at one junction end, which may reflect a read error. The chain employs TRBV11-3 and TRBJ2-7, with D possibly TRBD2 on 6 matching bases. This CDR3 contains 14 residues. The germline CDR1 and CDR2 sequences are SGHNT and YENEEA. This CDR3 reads CASSQEGRSSEQYF. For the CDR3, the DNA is TGTGCCAGCAGCCAGGAGGGCAGGTCCTCCGAGCAGTACTTC.

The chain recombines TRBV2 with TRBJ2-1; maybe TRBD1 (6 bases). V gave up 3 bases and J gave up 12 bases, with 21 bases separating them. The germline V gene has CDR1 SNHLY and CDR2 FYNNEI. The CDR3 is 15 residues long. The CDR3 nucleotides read TGTGCCAGCAGTGAGCTCCAACAGGGTACAATGACGCAGTTCTTC. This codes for CASSELQQGTMTQFF. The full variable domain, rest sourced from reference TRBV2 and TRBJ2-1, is EPEVTQTPSHQVTQMGQEVILRCVPISNHLYFYWYRQILGQKVEFLVSFYNNEISEKSEIFDDQFSVERPDGSNFTLKIRSTKLEDSAMYFCASSELQQGTMTQFFGPGTRLTVL.

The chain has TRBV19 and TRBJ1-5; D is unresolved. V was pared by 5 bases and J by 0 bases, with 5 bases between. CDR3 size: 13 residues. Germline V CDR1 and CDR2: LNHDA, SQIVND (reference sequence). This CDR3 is CASSHGSNQPQHF. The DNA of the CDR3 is TGTGCCAGTAGTCACGGTAGCAATCAGCCCCAGCATTTT.

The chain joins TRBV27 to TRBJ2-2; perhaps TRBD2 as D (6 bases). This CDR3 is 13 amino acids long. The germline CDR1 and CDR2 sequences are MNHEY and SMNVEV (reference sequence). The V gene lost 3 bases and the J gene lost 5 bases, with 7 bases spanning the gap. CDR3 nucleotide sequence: TGTGCCAGCAGTTTTGGAGGGACCGGGGAGCTGTTTTTT. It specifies CASSFGGTGELFF.

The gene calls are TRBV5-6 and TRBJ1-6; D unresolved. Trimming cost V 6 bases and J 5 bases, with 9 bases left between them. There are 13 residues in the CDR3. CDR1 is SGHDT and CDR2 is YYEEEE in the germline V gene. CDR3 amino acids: CASTTKNNSPLHF. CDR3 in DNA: TGTGCCAGCACCACAAAGAATAATTCACCCCTCCACTTT.

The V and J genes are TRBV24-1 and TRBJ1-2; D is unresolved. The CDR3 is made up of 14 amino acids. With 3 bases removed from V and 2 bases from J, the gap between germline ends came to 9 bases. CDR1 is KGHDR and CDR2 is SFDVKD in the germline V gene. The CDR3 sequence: CATSDPGRNYGYTF. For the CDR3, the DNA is TGTGCCACCAGTGATCCTGGGAGAAACTATGGCTACACCTTC.

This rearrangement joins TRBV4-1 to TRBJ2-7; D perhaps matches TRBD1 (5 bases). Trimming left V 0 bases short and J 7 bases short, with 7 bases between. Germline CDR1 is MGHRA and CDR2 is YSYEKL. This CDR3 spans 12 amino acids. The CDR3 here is CASSQDKGEQYF. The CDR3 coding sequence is TGCGCCAGCAGCCAAGACAAGGGGGAGCAGTACTTC.

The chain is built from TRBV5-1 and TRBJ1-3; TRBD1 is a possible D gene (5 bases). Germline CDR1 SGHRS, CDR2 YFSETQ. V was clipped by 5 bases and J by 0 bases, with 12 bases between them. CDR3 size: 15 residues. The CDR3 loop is CASRRQPSSGNTIYF. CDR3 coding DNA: TGCGCCAGCAGGAGACAGCCTAGCTCTGGAAACACCATATATTTT.

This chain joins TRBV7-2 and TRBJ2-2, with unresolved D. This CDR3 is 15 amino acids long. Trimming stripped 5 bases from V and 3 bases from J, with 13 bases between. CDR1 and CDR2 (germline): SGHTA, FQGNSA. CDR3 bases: TGTGCCAGCAGCGTTCGCAGGTCGGACACCGGGGAGCTGTTTTTT. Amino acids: CASSVRRSDTGELFF.

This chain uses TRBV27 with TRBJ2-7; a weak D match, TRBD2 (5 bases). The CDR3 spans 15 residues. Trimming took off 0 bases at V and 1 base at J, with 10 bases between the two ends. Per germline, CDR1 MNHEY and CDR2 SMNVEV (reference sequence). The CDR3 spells CASSLSWAGSYEQYF. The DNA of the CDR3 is TGTGCCAGCAGTTTATCGTGGGCGGGTTCCTACGAGCAGTACTTC.